The 23 T cell receptor beta chains below were found in one sample sequenced in a study of blood T cell repertoires in COVID-19. The protocol was immunoSEQ multiplex PCR, while the TCRdb copy is restricted to in-frame clones and leaves out a portion. The data hold just over 300,000 clones, with 75% to 90% observed a single time. What was sequenced was PBMCs or T cells enriched from blood (not recorded which). The receptors originated from a man aged 25-45 years who had recovered from COVID-19.

The V call is TRBV7-8, the J call TRBJ2-7; D gene unclear. The CDR3 length is 11 residues. Trimming took 0 bases from V and 7 from J, leaving 4 bases between them. The germline CDR1 and CDR2 sequences are SGHVS and FQNEAQ. For the CDR3, the DNA is TGTGCCAGCAGCTTAGCGGCTGAGCAGTACTTC. Its translation: CASSLAAEQYF. Based on the CDR3 plus reference TRBV7-8 and TRBJ2-7, the full variable domain is GAGVSQSPRYKVAKRGQDVALRCDPISGHVSLFWYQQALGQGPEFLTYFQNEAQLDKSGLPSDRFFAERPEGSVSTLKIQRTQQEDSAVYLCASSLAAEQYFGPGTRLTVT.

The rearrangement uses TRBV15 and TRBJ2-7; TRBD1 matches at 8 bases. The J segment lost 6 bases and the V segment lost 7 bases, leaving 11 bases of the junction unmatched. Germline CDR1 and CDR2: LNHNV and YYDKDF (reference sequence). This CDR3 has 14 residues. For the CDR3, the DNA is TGTGCCACCACCTCAGACAGGGGTCTGCGCGAGCAGTACTTC. Its protein is CATTSDRGLREQYF.

The genes are TRBV4-1 and TRBJ1-6; D remains ambiguous. Per the germline V gene, CDR1 is MGHRA and CDR2 is YSYEKL. The CDR3 has 18 amino acids. Trimming took off 2 bases at V and 0 bases at J, with 14 bases between the two ends. The CDR3 sequence: CASSQKDQTSSYNSPLHF. DNA for the CDR3: TGCGCCAGCAGCCAAAAAGACCAGACATCCTCCTATAATTCACCCCTCCACTTT.

The chain recombines TRBV5-4 with TRBJ1-2; D is perhaps TRBD1 (5 bases). In germline, CDR1 is SGHNT, CDR2 YYREEE (reference sequence). There are 14 residues in the CDR3. Trimming removed 4 bases from V and 7 bases from J, with 17 bases in between. This chain's CDR3 is CASSTDSGVLGYTF. The CDR3 nucleotides are TGTGCCAGCAGCACCGACAGCGGGGTCCTTGGCTACACCTTC.

This chain joins TRBV7-8 and TRBJ2-7, with 8 nucleotides matching TRBD1. Germline CDR1 and CDR2: SGHVS and FQNEAQ. J gave up 0 bases and V 5 bases, and 6 bases lay outside the gene matches. The CDR3 consists of 15 residues. DNA of the CDR3: TGTGCCAGCAGCATAGGGACAGGACGCTCCTACGAGCAGTACTTC. As protein: CASSIGTGRSYEQYF. The full variable domain, rest sourced from reference TRBV7-8 and TRBJ2-7, is GAGVSQSPRYKVAKRGQDVALRCDPISGHVSLFWYQQALGQGPEFLTYFQNEAQLDKSGLPSDRFFAERPEGSVSTLKIQRTQQEDSAVYLCASSIGTGRSYEQYFGPGTRLTVT.

DNA of the CDR3: TGTGCCAGCACCCTACAGACATCGAACACTGAAGCTTTCTTT. Amino acids: CASTLQTSNTEAFF. The chain is built from TRBV7-2 and TRBJ1-1, with D unresolved. Germline V CDR1 and CDR2: SGHTA, FQGNSA. Between the trimmed V and J ends, which lost 7 bases and 1 base, there was a span of 13 bases. The CDR3 runs 14 residues.

The chain is built from TRBV19 and TRBJ2-1, with TRBD1 as a possible D gene (6 bases). Germline lookup yields CDR1 LNHDA and CDR2 SQIVND (reference sequence). Trimming removed 5 bases at V and 9 bases at J, with 20 bases between. There are 15 residues in the CDR3. DNA for the CDR3: TGTGCCAGTAGTGTCGGGACACAAGGACGTGGTGAGCAGTTCTTC. Its translation is CASSVGTQGRGEQFF.

The chain combines TRBV5-5 with TRBJ1-2; a weak D match, TRBD1 (6 bases). Deletions cut 4 bases from V and 4 bases from J, with 23 bases between. Germline CDR1 is SGHKS and CDR2 is YYEKEE (reference sequence). CDR3 length: 17 amino acids. The CDR3 nucleotides read TGTGCCAGCAGCCTCTCTCCCGGGACAACCGATACCTATGGCTACACCTTC. It encodes CASSLSPGTTDTYGYTF. The full variable domain, with the rest looked up from reference TRBV5-5 and TRBJ1-2, is DAGVTQSPTHLIKTRGQQVTLRCSPISGHKSVSWYQQVLGQGPQFIFQYYEKEERGRGNFPDRFSARQFPNYSSELNVNALLLGDSALYLCASSLSPGTTDTYGYTFGSGTRLTVV.

The chain recombines TRBV30 with TRBJ1-2, with 11 positions matching TRBD1. CDR1 GTSNPN and CDR2 SVGIG come from the germline V gene (reference sequence). V dropped 5 bases and J dropped 6; count of bases not matched to a gene: 8. The CDR3 covers 14 residues. The DNA for the CDR3 is TGTGCCTGGGAATCCGGGACAGGGGGGAATGGCTACACCTTC. Its translation: CAWESGTGGNGYTF.

This rearrangement joins TRBV7-9 to TRBJ2-1, with 8 bases identical to TRBD1. CDR3 length equals 16 residues. Trimming at V came to 5 bases and at J to 2 bases, leaving 8 bases not matched to a gene. The germline V gene encodes CDR1 SEHNR and CDR2 FQNEAQ (reference sequence). In nucleotides, the CDR3 is TGTGCCAGCAGCCACGGACAGGGATTGACCTACAATGAGCAGTTCTTC. Its protein product is CASSHGQGLTYNEQFF.

This rearrangement joins TRBV5-1 to TRBJ1-4; weak D call: TRBD1 (6 bases). CDR3 length equals 19 residues. The V gene's germline CDR1 is SGHRS and CDR2 YFSETQ. Trimming cost V 5 bases and J 0 bases, with 23 bases left between them. Here the CDR3 reads CASRRQPGGGNPTNEKLFF. The DNA for the CDR3 is TGCGCCAGCAGACGACAGCCGGGAGGGGGAAACCCAACTAATGAAAAACTGTTTTTT. Using reference TRBV5-1 and TRBJ1-4 for the parts outside the CDR3, the full variable domain is KAGVTQTPRYLIKTRGQQVTLSCSPISGHRSVSWYQQTPGQGLQFLFEYFSETQRNKGNFPGRFSGRQFSNSRSEMNVSTLELGDSALYLCASRRQPGGGNPTNEKLFFGSGTQLSVL.

The rearrangement joins TRBV2 to TRBJ1-6; no definite D call. CDR3 length equals 12 residues. V was trimmed by 3 bases and J by 14 bases, leaving 11 bases between them. CDR1 and CDR2 from the germline V gene are SNHLY and FYNNEI. CDR3 protein: CASSESGKALHF. In DNA form, the CDR3 reads TGTGCCAGCAGTGAGTCGGGGAAGGCCCTCCACTTT.

This chain uses TRBV29-1 with TRBJ2-7, with D perhaps TRBD2 (6 bases). The V and J ends lost 4 bases and 4 bases respectively, with 14 bases between them. Germline CDR1 reads SQVTM; CDR2 reads ANQGSEA. The CDR3 loop spans 13 amino acids. CDR3 sequence: CSVVRGTGYEQYF. In DNA, the CDR3 is TGCAGCGTTGTTCGGGGGACGGGGTACGAGCAGTACTTC.

The J gene is TRBJ2-4, the V gene TRBV5-1; D is undetermined. The CDR3 spans 16 residues. V lost 0 bases and J 3 bases, leaving 13 bases between the germline ends. Germline V gene data show CDR1 as SGHRS and CDR2 as YFSETQ. The CDR3 loop is CASSLVMGLDKNIQYF. The CDR3 coding sequence is TGCGCCAGCAGCTTGGTGATGGGCTTAGACAAAAACATTCAGTACTTC. Using reference TRBV5-1 and TRBJ2-4 for the parts outside the CDR3, the full variable domain is KAGVTQTPRYLIKTRGQQVTLSCSPISGHRSVSWYQQTPGQGLQFLFEYFSETQRNKGNFPGRFSGRQFSNSRSEMNVSTLELGDSALYLCASSLVMGLDKNIQYFGAGTRLSVL.

This clone appeared a few times. The J gene is TRBJ1-1, the V gene TRBV10-3, with 9 bases identical to TRBD1. J was trimmed by 5 bases and V by 0 bases; bases with no gene match: 19. CDR1 ENHRY and CDR2 SYGVKD come from the germline V gene. The CDR3 has 20 residues. CDR3: CAISESPSGTGRLQETEAFF. Written as DNA, the CDR3 is TGTGCCATCAGTGAGTCACCCAGCGGGACAGGGCGGTTACAGGAGACTGAAGCTTTCTTT.

The CDR3 spells CSVGDTLGYTF. The CDR3 nucleotides are TGCAGCGTTGGGGACACACTTGGCTACACCTTC. The rearrangement uses TRBV29-1 and TRBJ1-2, with D tentatively TRBD1 (6 bases). The CDR3 is 11 amino acids. Germline values: CDR1 SQVTM, CDR2 ANQGSEA. The ends were cut back, 4 bases at V and 7 bases at J, with 10 bases in the middle. Using reference TRBV29-1 and TRBJ1-2 for the parts outside the CDR3, the full variable domain is SAVISQKPSRDICQRGTSLTIQCQVDSQVTMMFWYRQQPGQSLTLIATANQGSEATYESGFVIDKFPISRPNLTFSTLTVSNMSPEDSSIYLCSVGDTLGYTFGSGTRLTVV.

This clone has only one observation. The V and J genes are TRBV7-9 and TRBJ1-2; tentatively, D is TRBD1 (5 bases). CDR1 is SEHNR and CDR2 is FQNEAQ in the germline V gene (reference sequence). The germline V and J ends were trimmed by 5 bases and 7 bases, with 14 bases remaining between them. There are 13 residues in the CDR3. The CDR3 region has the DNA TGTGCCAGCAGCCTTGGCAGGGAAGGTGGCTACACCTTC. Its protein product is CASSLGREGGYTF.

This chain links TRBV6-5 with TRBJ1-2; D gene uncertain. The CDR3 runs 12 residues. Germline CDR1 MNHEY, CDR2 SVGAGI. Trimming removed 9 bases at V and 11 bases at J, with 19 bases between. CDR3 bases: TGTGCCAGTCATCGGGGAGGTCGAGGATACACCTTC. Its protein product is CASHRGGRGYTF.

The chain employs TRBV7-9 and TRBJ2-2; the D gene is possibly TRBD2 (6 bases). The CDR3 loop spans 15 amino acids. Trimming removed 0 bases from V and 1 base from J, with 6 bases in between. The germline gives CDR1 SEHNR, CDR2 FQNEAQ (reference sequence). The CDR3 region is CASSLAGGNTGELFF. The CDR3 DNA reads TGTGCCAGCAGCTTAGCGGGGGGGAACACCGGGGAGCTGTTTTTT.

The chain employs TRBV2 and TRBJ2-7; 10 bases are shared with TRBD1. This CDR3 is built from 15 residues. The germline CDR1 and CDR2 sequences are SNHLY and FYNNEI. The trim removed 4 bases at V and 2 bases at J, leaving 5 bases unmatched. CDR3 sequence: CASSGGTGVPYEQYF. The DNA for the CDR3 is TGTGCCAGCAGTGGCGGGACAGGGGTTCCCTACGAGCAGTACTTC.

The rearrangement uses TRBV6-6 and TRBJ1-5; D perhaps matches TRBD1 (5 bases). This CDR3 region has 14 residues. The germline gives CDR1 MNHNY, CDR2 SVGAGI (reference sequence). V was pared by 7 bases and J by 3 bases, with 13 bases between. CDR3 protein: CASTHGGSNQPQHF. CDR3 nucleotides: TGTGCCAGCACCCACGGGGGGTCCAATCAGCCCCAGCATTTT.

The chain couples TRBV2 to TRBJ1-1; D gene unclear. Germline CDR1 SNHLY, CDR2 FYNNEI. This CDR3 spans 15 amino acids. V lost 5 bases and J lost 3, with 16 bases in between. As DNA, the CDR3 is TGTGCCAGCAGTCAGGACTCTCCCCCTCACACTGAAGCTTTCTTT. Translating gives CASSQDSPPHTEAFF.

The gene calls are TRBV4-1 and TRBJ1-2; 7 bases align to TRBD1. The trim removed 4 bases at V and 0 bases at J, leaving 5 bases unmatched. CDR3 length: 15 residues. Germline lookup yields CDR1 MGHRA and CDR2 YSYEKL. The CDR3 DNA sequence: TGCGCCAGCAGCCCACAGGGGTCTACTAACTATGGCTACACCTTC. Translating gives CASSPQGSTNYGYTF.